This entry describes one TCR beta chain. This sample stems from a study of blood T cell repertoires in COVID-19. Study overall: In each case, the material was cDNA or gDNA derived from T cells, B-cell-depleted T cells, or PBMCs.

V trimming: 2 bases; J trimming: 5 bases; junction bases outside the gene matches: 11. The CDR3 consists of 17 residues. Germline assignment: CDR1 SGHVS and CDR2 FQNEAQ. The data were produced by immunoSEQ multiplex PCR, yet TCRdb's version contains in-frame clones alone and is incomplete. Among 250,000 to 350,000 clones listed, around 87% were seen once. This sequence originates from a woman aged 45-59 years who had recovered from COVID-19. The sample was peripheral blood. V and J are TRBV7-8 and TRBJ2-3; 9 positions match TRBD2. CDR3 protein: CASSLRLAGNGEDTQYF. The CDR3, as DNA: TGTGCCAGCAGCTTACGTCTAGCGGGAAATGGTGAAGATACGCAGTATTTT. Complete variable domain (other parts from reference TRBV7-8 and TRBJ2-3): GAGVSQSPRYKVAKRGQDVALRCDPISGHVSLFWYQQALGQGPEFLTYFQNEAQLDKSGLPSDRFFAERPEGSVSTLKIQRTQQEDSAVYLCASSLRLAGNGEDTQYFGPGTRLTVL.